This T cell receptor beta chain derives from a study of shared clonotypes between healthy human individuals. Generated by immunoSEQ multiplex PCR, the TCRdb table keeps only in-frame clones and is missing some. The sample carries 730,000 or so clones, less than 80% recorded once. V dropped 4 bases and J dropped 3 bases, with 19 bases sitting between them. From germline, CDR1 is KGHSH and CDR2 LQKENI. CDR3 length: 16 residues. The material sequenced was memory CD4+ T cells sorted from blood. The subset here: CD45RA-negative fraction. V is TRBV18 and J is TRBJ2-7; D is possibly TRBD1 or TRBD2 (6 bases each). This receptor was identified in a woman between 25 and 40 years old in good health. The CDR3 reads CASSLTGGGTLYEQYF. CDR3 coding DNA: TGTGCCAGCTCACTCACCGGGGGCGGGACTCTCTACGAGCAGTACTTC.